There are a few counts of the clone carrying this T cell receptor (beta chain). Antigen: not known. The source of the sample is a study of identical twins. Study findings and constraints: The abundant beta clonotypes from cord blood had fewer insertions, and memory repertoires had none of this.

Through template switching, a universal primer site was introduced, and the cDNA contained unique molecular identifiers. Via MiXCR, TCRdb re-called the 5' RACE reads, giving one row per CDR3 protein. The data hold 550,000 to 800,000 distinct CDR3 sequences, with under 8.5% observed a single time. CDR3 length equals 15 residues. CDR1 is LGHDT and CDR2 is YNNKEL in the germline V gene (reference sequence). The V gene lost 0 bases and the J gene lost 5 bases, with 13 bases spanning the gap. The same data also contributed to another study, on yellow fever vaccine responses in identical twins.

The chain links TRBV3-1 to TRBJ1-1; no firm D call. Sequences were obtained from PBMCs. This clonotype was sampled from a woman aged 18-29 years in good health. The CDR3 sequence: CASSQDFAVETEAFF. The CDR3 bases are TGTGCCAGCAGCCAAGATTTCGCCGTGGAGACTGAAGCTTTCTTT.